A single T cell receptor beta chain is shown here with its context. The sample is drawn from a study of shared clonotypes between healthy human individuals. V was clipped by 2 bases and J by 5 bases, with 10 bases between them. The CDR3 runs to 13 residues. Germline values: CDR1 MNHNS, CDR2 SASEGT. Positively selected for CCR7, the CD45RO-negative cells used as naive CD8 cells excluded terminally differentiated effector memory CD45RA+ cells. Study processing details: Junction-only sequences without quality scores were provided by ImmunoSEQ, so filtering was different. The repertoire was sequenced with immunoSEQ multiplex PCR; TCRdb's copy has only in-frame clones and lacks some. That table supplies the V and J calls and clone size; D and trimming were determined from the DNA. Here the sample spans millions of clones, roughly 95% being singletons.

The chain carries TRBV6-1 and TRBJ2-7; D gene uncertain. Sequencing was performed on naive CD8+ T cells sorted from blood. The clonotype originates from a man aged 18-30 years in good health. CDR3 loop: CASSELGMNEQYF. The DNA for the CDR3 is TGTGCCAGCAGTGAACTAGGGATGAACGAGCAGTACTTC.